A single sample is the source of the 15 T cell receptor beta chains below, sequenced in a study of cytomegalovirus exposure and HLA in healthy donors. The PCR had 60 Vbeta and 13 Jbeta primers. Assay: immunoSEQ multiplex PCR; the TCRdb copy retains only in-frame clones and omits some. The sample carries some 140,000 clones, over 70% recorded once. Sequenced input: PBMCs. The origin of the receptors is a man aged 35 to 55 in good health and CMV-seronegative.

The chain recombines TRBV7-2 with TRBJ1-2; 7 bases match TRBD1. The CDR3 is 14 residues long. Germline V lookup: CDR1 SGHTA, CDR2 FQGNSA. V shed 4 bases and J 4 bases; nucleotides not matched to a gene: 6. The CDR3 bases are TGTGCCAGCAGCTACTTGGGACAGAGCTATGGCTACACCTTC. It specifies CASSYLGQSYGYTF.

This rearrangement joins TRBV6-6 to TRBJ2-2, with TRBD1 as a possible D gene (6 bases). CDR3 size: 13 residues. The ends were cut back, 3 bases at V and 5 bases at J, with 7 bases in the middle. Per the germline V gene, CDR1 is MNHNY and CDR2 is SVGAGI (reference sequence). The DNA for the CDR3 is TGTGCCAGCAGTTATACAGGGACCGGGGAGCTGTTTTTT. Protein: CASSYTGTGELFF.

This clone was picked up one time. DNA of the CDR3: TGTGCCAGCAGTAACAGGGGGTATGATGGCTACACCTTC. It yields the protein CASSNRGYDGYTF. The chain combines TRBV2 with TRBJ1-2, with TRBD1 identical over 8 bases. The CDR3 extends over 13 amino acids. Trimming took 5 bases from V and 6 from J; bases not matched to a gene: 5. Germline V gives CDR1 SNHLY, CDR2 FYNNEI.

The V gene is TRBV6-6, the J gene TRBJ1-1; D is possibly TRBD1 (5 bases). CDR1 is MNHNY and CDR2 is SVGAGI in the germline V gene (reference sequence). Trimming stripped 0 bases from V and 6 bases from J, with 14 bases between. The CDR3 totals 15 residues. The CDR3: CASSYSGAGKPEAFF. For the CDR3, the DNA is TGTGCCAGCAGTTACTCTGGGGCAGGGAAGCCTGAAGCTTTCTTT.

The chain is built from TRBV7-8 and TRBJ2-7; perhaps TRBD2 as D (7 bases). CDR3 length: 17 amino acids. Germline values: CDR1 SGHVS, CDR2 FQNEAQ. Trimming took 5 bases from V and 0 from J, leaving 20 bases between them. In DNA form, the CDR3 reads TGTGCCAGCAGCCTTCCTACCCGGGGGGCAAGCTCCTACGAGCAGTACTTC. It translates to CASSLPTRGASSYEQYF.

The gene calls are TRBV6-5 and TRBJ1-2; weak D call: TRBD1 (6 bases). Germline V gene data show CDR1 as MNHEY and CDR2 as SVGAGI. V lost 5 bases and J lost 4, with 11 bases in between. The CDR3 length is 13 residues. CDR3 loop: CASSETGSYGYTF. DNA of the CDR3: TGTGCCAGCAGTGAGACAGGTTCCTATGGCTACACCTTC.

The V call is TRBV15, the J call TRBJ2-2; 10 bases map to TRBD2. The junction had 9 bases not matched to a gene; V was cut back by 3 bases and J by 2 bases. This CDR3 is built from 18 residues. Germline CDR1 is LNHNV and CDR2 is YYDKDF (reference sequence). The CDR3 spells CATSSGLAEAPNTGELFF. As DNA, the CDR3 is TGTGCCACCAGCAGCGGACTAGCGGAGGCCCCAAACACCGGGGAGCTGTTTTTT.

DNA of the CDR3: TGCGCCAGCAGTGAGAGTGGCAGCGATCAAGAGACCCAGTACTTC. The encoded protein is CASSESGSDQETQYF. V gene TRBV10-1 combines with J gene TRBJ2-5; D gene ambiguous. This CDR3 is 15 amino acids long. Germline CDR1 and CDR2: WNHNN and SYGVQD (reference sequence). Trimming left V 2 bases short and J 2 bases short, with 12 bases between.

This chain uses TRBV11-2 with TRBJ2-7; D is perhaps TRBD1 (5 bases). With 0 bases removed from V and 3 bases from J, the gap between germline ends came to 12 bases. Germline CDR1 and CDR2: SGHAT and FQNNGV. The CDR3 is 15 amino acids. The CDR3 region is CASSLDLGALYEQYF. The CDR3 bases are TGTGCCAGCAGCTTAGATCTTGGGGCCCTCTACGAGCAGTACTTC.

Only a few counts were recorded for this clone. This CDR3 is CASSAIGQEVGELFF. The CDR3 DNA is TGTGCCAGCAGCGCCATAGGACAGGAGGTCGGGGAGCTGTTTTTT. V and J are TRBV7-2 and TRBJ2-2; TRBD1 matches at 7 bases. The CDR3 is 15 amino acids. J lost 7 bases, V lost 5 bases, and 10 bases had no gene match. CDR1 is SGHTA, CDR2 FQGNSA, per germline.

The chain uses TRBV7-9 and TRBJ2-7, with D uncertain. The length of the CDR3 is 14 residues. Per the germline V gene, CDR1 is SEHNR and CDR2 is FQNEAQ (reference sequence). Trimming stripped 5 bases from V and 3 bases from J, with 14 bases between. The CDR3, as DNA: TGTGCCAGCAGCCACCCCCTGGGCAGCTACGAGCAGTACTTC. Protein: CASSHPLGSYEQYF.

This clone was recorded only once. The V and J genes are TRBV9 and TRBJ2-7; 10 nucleotides line up with TRBD2. V lost 2 bases to trimming and J lost 2 bases; unmatched junction nucleotides: 13. CDR3 length: 18 amino acids. Looked up from germline, CDR1 is SGDLS and CDR2 is YYNGEE. DNA for the CDR3: TGTGCCAGCAGCGTCGAGGGAACTAGCGGGAACCGCGCCTACGAGCAGTACTTC. It codes for CASSVEGTSGNRAYEQYF.

This rearrangement joins TRBV6-5 to TRBJ2-3; the match to TRBD2 covers 10 bases. V lost 7 bases, J lost 2 bases, and 6 bases stayed unmatched. This CDR3 region has 15 residues. Germline CDR1 is MNHEY and CDR2 is SVGAGI. This CDR3 reads CASIKAGGLTDTQYF. The CDR3 DNA reads as TGTGCCAGCATCAAAGCGGGGGGGCTCACAGATACGCAGTATTTT.

This CDR3 is CAISGPGTGGYNEQFF. The CDR3 region has the DNA TGTGCCATCAGTGGTCCCGGGACAGGGGGATACAATGAGCAGTTCTTC. The chain recombines TRBV10-3 with TRBJ2-1; 11 bases line up with TRBD1. J gave up 4 bases and V 4 bases, and 6 bases lay outside the gene matches. The CDR3 has 16 amino acids. Germline CDR1 is ENHRY and CDR2 is SYGVKD.

This sequence joins TRBV7-9 and TRBJ2-7; tentatively, D is TRBD1 (5 bases). Trimming cost V 5 bases and J 2 bases, with 13 bases left between them. Germline V CDR1 and CDR2: SEHNR, FQNEAQ (reference sequence). This CDR3 has 14 residues. The CDR3, as DNA: TGTGCCAGCAGCCCAAGGACACGGACCTACGAGCAGTACTTC. Amino acids: CASSPRTRTYEQYF.